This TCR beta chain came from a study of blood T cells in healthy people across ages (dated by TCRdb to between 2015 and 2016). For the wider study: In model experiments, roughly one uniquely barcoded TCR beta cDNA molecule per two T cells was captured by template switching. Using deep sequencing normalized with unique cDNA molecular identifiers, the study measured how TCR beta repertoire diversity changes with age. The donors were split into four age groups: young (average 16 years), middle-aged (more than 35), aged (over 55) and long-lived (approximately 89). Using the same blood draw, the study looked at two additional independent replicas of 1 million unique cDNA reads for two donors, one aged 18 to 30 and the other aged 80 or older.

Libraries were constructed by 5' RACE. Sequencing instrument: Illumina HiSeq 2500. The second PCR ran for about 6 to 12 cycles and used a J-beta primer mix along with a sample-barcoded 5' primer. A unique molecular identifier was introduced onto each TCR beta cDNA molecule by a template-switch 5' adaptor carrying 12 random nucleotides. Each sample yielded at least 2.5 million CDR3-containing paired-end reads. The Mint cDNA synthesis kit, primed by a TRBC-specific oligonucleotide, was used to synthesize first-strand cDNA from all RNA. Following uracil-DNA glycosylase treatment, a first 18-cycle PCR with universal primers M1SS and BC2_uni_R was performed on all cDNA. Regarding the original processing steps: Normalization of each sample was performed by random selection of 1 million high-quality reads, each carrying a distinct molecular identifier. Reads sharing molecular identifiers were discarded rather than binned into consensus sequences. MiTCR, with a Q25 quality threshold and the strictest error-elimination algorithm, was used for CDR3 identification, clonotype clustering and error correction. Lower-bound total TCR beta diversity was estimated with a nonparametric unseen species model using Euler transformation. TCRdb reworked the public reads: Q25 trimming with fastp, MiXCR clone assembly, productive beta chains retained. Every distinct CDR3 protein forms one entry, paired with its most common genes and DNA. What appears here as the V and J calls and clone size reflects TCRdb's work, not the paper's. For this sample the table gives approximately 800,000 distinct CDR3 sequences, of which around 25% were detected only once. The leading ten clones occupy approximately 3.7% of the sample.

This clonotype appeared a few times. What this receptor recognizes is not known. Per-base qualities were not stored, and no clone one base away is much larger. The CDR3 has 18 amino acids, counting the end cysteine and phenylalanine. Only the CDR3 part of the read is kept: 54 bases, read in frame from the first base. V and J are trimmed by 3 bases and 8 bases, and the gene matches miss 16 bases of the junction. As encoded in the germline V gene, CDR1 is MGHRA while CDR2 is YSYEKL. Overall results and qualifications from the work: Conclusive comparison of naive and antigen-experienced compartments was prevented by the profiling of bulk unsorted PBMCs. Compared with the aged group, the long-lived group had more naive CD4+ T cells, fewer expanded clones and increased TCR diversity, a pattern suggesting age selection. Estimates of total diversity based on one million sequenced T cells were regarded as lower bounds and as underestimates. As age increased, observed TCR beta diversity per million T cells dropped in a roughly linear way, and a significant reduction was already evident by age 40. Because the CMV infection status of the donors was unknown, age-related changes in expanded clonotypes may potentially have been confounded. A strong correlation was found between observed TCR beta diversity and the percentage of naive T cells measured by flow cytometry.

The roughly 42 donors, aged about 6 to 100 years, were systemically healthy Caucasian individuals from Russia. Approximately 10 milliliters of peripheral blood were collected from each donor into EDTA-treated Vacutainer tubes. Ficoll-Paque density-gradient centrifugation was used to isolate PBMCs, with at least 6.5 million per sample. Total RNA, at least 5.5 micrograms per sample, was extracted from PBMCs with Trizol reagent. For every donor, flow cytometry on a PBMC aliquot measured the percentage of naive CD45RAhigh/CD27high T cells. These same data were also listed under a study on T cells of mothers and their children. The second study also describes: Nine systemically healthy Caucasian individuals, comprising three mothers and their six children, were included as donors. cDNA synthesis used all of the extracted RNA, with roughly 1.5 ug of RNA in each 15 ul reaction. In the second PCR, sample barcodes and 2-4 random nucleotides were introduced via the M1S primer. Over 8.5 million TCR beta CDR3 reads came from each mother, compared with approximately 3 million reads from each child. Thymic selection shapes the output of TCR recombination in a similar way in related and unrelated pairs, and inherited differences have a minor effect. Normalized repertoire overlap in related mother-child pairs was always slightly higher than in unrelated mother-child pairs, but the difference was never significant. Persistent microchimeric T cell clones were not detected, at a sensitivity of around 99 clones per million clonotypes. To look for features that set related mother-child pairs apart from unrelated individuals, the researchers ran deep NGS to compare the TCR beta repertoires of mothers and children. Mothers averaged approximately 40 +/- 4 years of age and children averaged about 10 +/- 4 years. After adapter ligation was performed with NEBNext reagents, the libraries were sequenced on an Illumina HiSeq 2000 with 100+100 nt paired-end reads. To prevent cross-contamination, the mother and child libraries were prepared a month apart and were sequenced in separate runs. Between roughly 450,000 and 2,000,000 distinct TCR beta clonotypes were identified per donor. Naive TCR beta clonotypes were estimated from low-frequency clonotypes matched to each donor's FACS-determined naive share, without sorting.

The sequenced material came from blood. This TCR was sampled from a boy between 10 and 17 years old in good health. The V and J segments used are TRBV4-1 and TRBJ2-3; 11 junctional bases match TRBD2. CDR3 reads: CASSHSYGGTSGVGTQYF. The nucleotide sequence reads TGCGCCAGCAGCCATTCCTACGGGGGGACTAGCGGCGTGGGTACGCAGTATTTT.